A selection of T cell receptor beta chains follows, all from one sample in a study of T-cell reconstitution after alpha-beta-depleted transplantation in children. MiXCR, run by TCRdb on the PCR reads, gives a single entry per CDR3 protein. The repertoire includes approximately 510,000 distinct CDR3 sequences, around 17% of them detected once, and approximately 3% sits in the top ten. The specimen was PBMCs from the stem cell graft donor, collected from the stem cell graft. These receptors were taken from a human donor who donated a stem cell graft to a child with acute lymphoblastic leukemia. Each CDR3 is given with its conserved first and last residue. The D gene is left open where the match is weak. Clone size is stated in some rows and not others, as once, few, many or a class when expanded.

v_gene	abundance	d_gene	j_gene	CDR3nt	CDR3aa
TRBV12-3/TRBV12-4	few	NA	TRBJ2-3	TGTGCCAGCAGTCCCGCCAGCAAGGATACGCAGTATTTT	CASSPASKDTQYF
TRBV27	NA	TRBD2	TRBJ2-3	TGTGCCAGCAGTTTTGGACTAGCGGGGTGGGGAGATACGCAGTATTTT	CASSFGLAGWGDTQYF
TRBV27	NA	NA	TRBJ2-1	TGTGCCAGCAGTCTTTATTCCGGCGGTGAGCAGTTCTTC	CASSLYSGGEQFF
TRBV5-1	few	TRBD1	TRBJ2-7	TGCGCCAGCAGCCCACTCTCCGGGACAGGGCTCCACGAGCAGTACTTC	CASSPLSGTGLHEQYF
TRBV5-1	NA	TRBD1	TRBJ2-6	TGCGCCAGCAGCTATGGGTCTGTGGGGACAGTTTCCGACTCTGGGGCCAACGTCCTGACTTTC	CASSYGSVGTVSDSGANVLTF
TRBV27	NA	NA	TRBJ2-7	TGTGCCAGCAGTTCCTACGGGGTGCGTGCGGGCTACGAGCAGTACTTC	CASSSYGVRAGYEQYF
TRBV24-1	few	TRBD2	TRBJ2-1	TGTGCCACCAGTGATTTGCGCGACGGGAGGGAGCAGTTCTTC	CATSDLRDGREQFF
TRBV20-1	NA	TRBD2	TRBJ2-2	TGCAGTGCCCCTTGGGGGGGAGTAACCGGGGAGCTGTTTTTT	CSAPWGGVTGELFF
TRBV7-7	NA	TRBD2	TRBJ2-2	TGTGCCAGCAGCCCAGGTTCCGGCGGGAGCCTTCCTAGGACCGGGGAGCTGTTTTTT	CASSPGSGGSLPRTGELFF
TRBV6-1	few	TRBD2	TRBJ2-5	TGTGCCAGCAGATCCGGCGGGAGTCTAGAGACCCAGTACTTC	CASRSGGSLETQYF
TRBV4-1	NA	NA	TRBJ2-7	TGCGCCAGCAGCCAAGATCGGCTAGCTTTGTACGAGCAGTACTTC	CASSQDRLALYEQYF
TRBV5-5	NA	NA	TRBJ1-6	TGTGCCAGCAGCTTACAGTCCCATAATTCACCCCTCCACTTT	CASSLQSHNSPLHF
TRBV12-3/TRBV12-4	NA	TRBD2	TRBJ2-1	TGTGCCATCCCGAGCCAGACTAGCGGGGACTACAATGAGCAGTTCTTC	CAIPSQTSGDYNEQFF
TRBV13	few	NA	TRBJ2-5	TGTGCCAGCAGTTCTAGCCGGGGGGGACAGGAGACCCAGTACTTC	CASSSSRGGQETQYF
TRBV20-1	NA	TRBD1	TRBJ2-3	TGCAGTGCCCCTTCTCGGACAGGGTTGTCAGATACGCAGTATTTT	CSAPSRTGLSDTQYF
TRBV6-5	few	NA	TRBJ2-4	TGTGCCAGCAGTCTTCAGGGGAACCTAGCCAAAAACATTCAGTACTTC	CASSLQGNLAKNIQYF
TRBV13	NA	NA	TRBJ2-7	TGTGCCAGCAGCTCCAATGTGGGACGCTACGAGCAGTACTTC	CASSSNVGRYEQYF
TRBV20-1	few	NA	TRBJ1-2	TGCAGTGCGGTAACAGGACTCTCTTCCTATGGCTACACCTTC	CSAVTGLSSYGYTF
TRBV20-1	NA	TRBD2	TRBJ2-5	TGCAGTGCTAGAGGTTGCGGGACTAGCGGGTTAGGGACCCAGTACTTC	CSARGCGTSGLGTQYF
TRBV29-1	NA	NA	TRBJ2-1	TGCAGCGTTGAAAGTGGTCCCTCCTACAATGAGCAGTTCTTC	CSVESGPSYNEQFF
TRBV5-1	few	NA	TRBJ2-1	TGCGCCAGCAGCTTGGGCAGGCTTAATGAGCAGTTCTTC	CASSLGRLNEQFF
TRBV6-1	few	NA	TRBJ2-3	TGTGCCAGCAGTGAATGGCCTGATACGCAGTATTTT	CASSEWPDTQYF
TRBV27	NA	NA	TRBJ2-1	TGTGCCAGCAGCCCCCCCAAGAGCTACAATGAGCAGTTCTTC	CASSPPKSYNEQFF
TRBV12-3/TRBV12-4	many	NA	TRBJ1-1	TGTGCCAGCAGTTTAGGCGGGTCTGAAGCTTTCTTT	CASSLGGSEAFF
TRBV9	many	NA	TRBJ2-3	TGTGCCAGCAGCTTCAGTAGCGTCGGCACAGATACGCAGTATTTT	CASSFSSVGTDTQYF
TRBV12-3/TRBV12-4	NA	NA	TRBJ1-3	TGTGCCAGCAGTCCGGCGCGCTCTGGAAACACCATATATTTT	CASSPARSGNTIYF
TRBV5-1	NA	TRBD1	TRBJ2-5	TGCGCCAGCAGCTTACTACGGGACAGCGCCCAAGAGACCCAGTACTTC	CASSLLRDSAQETQYF
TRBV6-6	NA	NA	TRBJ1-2	TGTGCCAGCACCATTCGAGGGTATGGCTACACCTTC	CASTIRGYGYTF
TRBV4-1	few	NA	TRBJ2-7	TGCGCCAGCAGCCAAGAGACAGGGAGGGCCATACCAGAGTACTTC	CASSQETGRAIPEYF
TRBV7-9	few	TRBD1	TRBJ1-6	TGTGCCAGCAGCTTAGGCAGGGGGCCCACACCCCTCCACTTT	CASSLGRGPTPLHF
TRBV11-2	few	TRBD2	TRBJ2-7	TGTGCCAGCAGCTCGAGCGGGAGCTCTTCCTACGAGCAGTACTTC	CASSSSGSSSYEQYF
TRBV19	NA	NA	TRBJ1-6	TGTGCCAGTAGGGGGAACAATTCACCCCTCCACTTT	CASRGNNSPLHF
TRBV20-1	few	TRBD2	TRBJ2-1	TGCAGTGCGCGGCCGGGACTAGGGTTCAATGAGCAGTTCTTC	CSARPGLGFNEQFF
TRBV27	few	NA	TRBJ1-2	TGCACCAGCAGCGCCGCCCCCCGGGGGAAGAACTATGGCTACACCTTC	CTSSAAPRGKNYGYTF
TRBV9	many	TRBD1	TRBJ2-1	TGTGCCAGCAGCGTAGTGACAGGGGGAAATGAGCAGTTCTTC	CASSVVTGGNEQFF
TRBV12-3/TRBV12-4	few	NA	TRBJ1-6	TGTGCCAGCAGTTTCTCAGGGAGCTCCTATAATTCACCCCTCCACTTT	CASSFSGSSYNSPLHF
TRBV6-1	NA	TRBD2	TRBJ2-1	TGTGCCAGCAGGAGGCTAGCGGGGGGGAATGAGCAGTTCTTC	CASRRLAGGNEQFF
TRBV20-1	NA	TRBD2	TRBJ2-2	TGCAGTGCTAGAGATAGGGAGGGCGTTAACACCGGGGAGCTGTTTTTT	CSARDREGVNTGELFF
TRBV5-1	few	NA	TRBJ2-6	TGCGCCAGCAGCTTGGCCAAGGGCTCTGGGGCCAACGTCCTGACTTTC	CASSLAKGSGANVLTF
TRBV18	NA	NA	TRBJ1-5	TGTGCCAGCTCACCGACAGGTGCCAAACAGCCCCAGCATTTT	CASSPTGAKQPQHF